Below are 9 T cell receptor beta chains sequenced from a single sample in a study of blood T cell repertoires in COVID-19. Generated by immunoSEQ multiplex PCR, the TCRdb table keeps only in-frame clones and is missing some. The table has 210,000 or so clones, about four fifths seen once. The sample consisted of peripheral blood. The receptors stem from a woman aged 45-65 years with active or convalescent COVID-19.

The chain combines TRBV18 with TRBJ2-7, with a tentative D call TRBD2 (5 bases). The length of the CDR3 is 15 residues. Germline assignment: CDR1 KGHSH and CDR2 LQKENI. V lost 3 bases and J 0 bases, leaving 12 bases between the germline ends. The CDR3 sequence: CASSPGVGASYEQYV. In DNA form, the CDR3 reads TGTGCCAGCTCACCCGGGGTAGGTGCCTCCTACGAGCAGTACGTC.

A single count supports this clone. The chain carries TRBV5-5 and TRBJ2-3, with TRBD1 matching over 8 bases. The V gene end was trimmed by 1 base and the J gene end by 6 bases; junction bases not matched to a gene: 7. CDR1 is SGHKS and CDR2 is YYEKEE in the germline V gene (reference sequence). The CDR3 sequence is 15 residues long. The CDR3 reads CASSLSGRGPDTQYF. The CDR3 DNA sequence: TGTGCCAGCAGCTTGTCTGGCAGGGGGCCGGATACGCAGTATTTT.

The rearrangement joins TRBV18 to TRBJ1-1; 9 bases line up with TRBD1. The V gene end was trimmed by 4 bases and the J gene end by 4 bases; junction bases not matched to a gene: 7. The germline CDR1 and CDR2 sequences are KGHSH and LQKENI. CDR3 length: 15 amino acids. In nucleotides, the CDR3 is TGTGCCAGCTCACTCCAACAGGGGGCGGGCACTGAAGCTTTCTTT. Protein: CASSLQQGAGTEAFF. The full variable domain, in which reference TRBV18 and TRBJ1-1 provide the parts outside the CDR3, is NAGVMQNPRHLVRRRGQEARLRCSPMKGHSHVYWYRQLPEEGLKFMVYLQKENIIDESGMPKERFSAEFPKEGPSILRIQQVVRGDSAAYFCASSLQQGAGTEAFFGQGTRLTVV.

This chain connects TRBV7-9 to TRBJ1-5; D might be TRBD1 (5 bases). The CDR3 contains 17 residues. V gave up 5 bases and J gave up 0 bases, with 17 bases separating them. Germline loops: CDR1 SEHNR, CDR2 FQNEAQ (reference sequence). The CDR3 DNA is TGTGCCAGCAGCCACGTGGGGCAGTTGTATAGCAATCAGCCCCAGCATTTT. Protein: CASSHVGQLYSNQPQHF. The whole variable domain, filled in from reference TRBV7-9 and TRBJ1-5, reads DTGVSQNPRHKITKRGQNVTFRCDPISEHNRLYWYRQTLGQGPEFLTYFQNEAQLEKSRLLSDRFSAERPKGSFSTLEIQRTEQGDSAMYLCASSHVGQLYSNQPQHFGDGTRLSIL.

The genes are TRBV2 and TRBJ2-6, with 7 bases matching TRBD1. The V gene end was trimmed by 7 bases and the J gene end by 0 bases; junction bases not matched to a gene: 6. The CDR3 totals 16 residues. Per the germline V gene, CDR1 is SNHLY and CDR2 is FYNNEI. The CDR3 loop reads CASIRDRISGANVLTF. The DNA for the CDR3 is TGTGCCAGCATTCGGGACAGAATCTCTGGGGCCAACGTCCTGACTTTC.

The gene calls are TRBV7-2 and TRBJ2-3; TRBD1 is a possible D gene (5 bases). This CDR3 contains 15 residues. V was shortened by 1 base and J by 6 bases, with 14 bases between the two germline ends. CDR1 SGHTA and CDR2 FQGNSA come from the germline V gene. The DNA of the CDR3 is TGTGCCAGCAGCTTAGGGGGCGACCGCTTGGATACGCAGTATTTT. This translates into CASSLGGDRLDTQYF. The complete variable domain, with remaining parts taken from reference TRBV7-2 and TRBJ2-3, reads GAGVSQSPSNKVTEKGKDVELRCDPISGHTALYWYRQSLGQGLEFLIYFQGNSAPDKSGLPSDRFSAERTGGSVSTLTIQRTQQEDSAVYLCASSLGGDRLDTQYFGPGTRLTVL.

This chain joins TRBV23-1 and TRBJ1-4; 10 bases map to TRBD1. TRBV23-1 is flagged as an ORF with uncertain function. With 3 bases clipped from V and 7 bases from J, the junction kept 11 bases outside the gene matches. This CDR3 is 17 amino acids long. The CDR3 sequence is CASSHQNRDRGLEKLFF. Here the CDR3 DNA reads TGCGCCAGCAGTCACCAAAATAGGGACAGGGGACTTGAAAAACTGTTTTTT.

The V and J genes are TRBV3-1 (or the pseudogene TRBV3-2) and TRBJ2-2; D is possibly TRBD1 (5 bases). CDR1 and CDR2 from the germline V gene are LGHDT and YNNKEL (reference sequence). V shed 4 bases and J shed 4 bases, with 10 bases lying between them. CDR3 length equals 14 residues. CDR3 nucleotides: TGTGCCAGCAGCCCCTACCAGGGCACCGGGGAGCTGTTTTTT. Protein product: CASSPYQGTGELFF.

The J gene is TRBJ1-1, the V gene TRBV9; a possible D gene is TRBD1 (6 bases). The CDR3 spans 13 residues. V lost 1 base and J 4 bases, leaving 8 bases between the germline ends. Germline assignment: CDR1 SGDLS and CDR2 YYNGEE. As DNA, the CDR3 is TGTGCCAGCAGCGTACGGGGGGCCACTGAAGCTTTCTTT. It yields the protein CASSVRGATEAFF.